These T cell receptor beta chains were read from a single sample in a study of blood T cell repertoires in COVID-19. Only in-frame clones appear in the TCRdb table, and some are missing; sequencing was by immunoSEQ multiplex PCR. This table has about 310,000 clones, 90% appearing once. The specimen was peripheral blood. The source is a woman aged 25 to 45 with COVID-19, enrolled during active disease. CDR3s include the opening cysteine and the closing phenylalanine or tryptophan. Only part of the rows carry a size: once, few, many, or a class if the clone is expanded.

V	J	size	CDR3
TRBV12-5	TRBJ2-7	.	CASGLFNEQYF
TRBV27	TRBJ1-5	.	CASSLSPRRFRDQPQHF
TRBV7-8	TRBJ1-2	once	CASSLDSSGYTF
TRBV5-4	TRBJ2-5	.	CASSRAGGQETQYF
TRBV29-1	TRBJ1-2	.	CSVGQPYGYTF
TRBV6-5	TRBJ2-1	once	CASSRTGGYNEQFF
TRBV10-3	TRBJ1-6	.	CAISEQYNSPLHF
TRBV30	TRBJ2-7	.	CAWRRRQGLNEQYF
TRBV19	TRBJ1-1	.	CASSIGSPGSTEAFF
TRBV29-1	TRBJ2-5	.	CSVEESGRGGTQYF
TRBV29-1	TRBJ1-2	.	CSASEQGNYGYTF
TRBV2	TRBJ2-5	.	CASTSVSGPPETQYF
TRBV19	TRBJ1-1	.	CASTQTGLNTEAFF
TRBV29-1	TRBJ2-7	.	CSVGGLADSSYEQYF
TRBV11-3	TRBJ2-2	.	CASSLGTVNTGELFF
TRBV5-1	TRBJ2-7	.	CASSSGQGADEQYF
TRBV7-2	TRBJ1-2	.	CAREQGTYGYTF
TRBV2	TRBJ1-5	few	CASKRGSGGNNQPQHF
TRBV6-2/TRBV6-3	TRBJ1-1	.	CASSYTQQDEAFF
TRBV19	TRBJ1-1	.	CASSFQGTIEAFF
TRBV27	TRBJ2-1	.	CASSSPGLLPHEQFF
TRBV5-6	TRBJ2-3	.	CASSSRTTSGRDTQYF
TRBV7-9	TRBJ1-6	once	CASSLVGAVDNSPLHF
TRBV30	TRBJ1-4	.	CAWSVRSGGWEKLFF
TRBV4-1	TRBJ1-4	.	CASSQGQGAVWEKLFF
TRBV27	TRBJ1-2	.	CASSLSGGAGGYTF
TRBV2	TRBJ2-5	.	CASSYPLGSQETQYF
TRBV19	TRBJ2-3	once	CASGLGGGSTDTQYF
TRBV29-1	TRBJ2-1	.	CSVEDPAEAHEQFF
TRBV5-1	TRBJ2-1	.	CASSLLIAGVEQFF
TRBV28	TRBJ1-4	.	CASSPDSQKLFF
TRBV10-2	TRBJ1-1	.	CASSDLAPEAFF
TRBV5-1	TRBJ1-2	.	CASSTQGGAAGYTF
TRBV9	TRBJ2-7	.	CASSVFSGGSYEQYF
TRBV28	TRBJ2-7	.	CASSVLGVYEQYF
TRBV5-1	TRBJ2-1	.	CASSLWGLAGDNEQFF
TRBV28	TRBJ1-2	.	CASSLGSYGYTF
TRBV6-5	TRBJ2-7	.	CASNFRANSYEQYF
TRBV6-5	TRBJ1-1	.	CASSNRDRGTEAFF
TRBV3-1/TRBV3-2	TRBJ2-7	.	CASSPILTGVAAQYF
TRBV29-1	TRBJ1-2	.	CSVEVEHSANYGYTF
TRBV7-6	TRBJ2-2	once	CASSLVAGNTGELFF
TRBV18	TRBJ2-7	.	CASSQGTSGAYEQYF
TRBV7-9	TRBJ2-7	few	CASSLSRGSSFEQYF
TRBV24-1	TRBJ2-1	.	CATSGQGAVNEQFF
TRBV21-1	TRBJ1-2	.	CASSNGTGSHGYTF
TRBV14	TRBJ1-1	few	CASSQGSNTEAFF
TRBV24-1	TRBJ2-2	.	CATPTDREGGELFF
TRBV19	TRBJ2-6	.	CASRGQGFFGANVLTF